Shown below are 10 T cell receptor beta chains from a single sample sequenced in a study of T cells in Graves' hyperthyroidism and ophthalmopathy. Amplification of TCR beta CDR3 regions used RNA as the template. Primed by the HTBI set, a first-round RT-PCR was run on the TCR CDR3. TCRdb redid the calling of the multiplex PCR reads with MiXCR, one entry per CDR3 protein. The data contain hundreds of thousands of distinct CDR3 sequences, approximately 21% of them singletons. The sequencing input was blood. Receptor source: a man aged 25-45 years with Graves' ophthalmopathy.

This clonotype was seen only a few times. The chain couples TRBV9 to TRBJ2-1, with 8 bases identical to TRBD2. The V and J ends lost 1 base and 8 bases, in that order; junction bases with no gene match: 8. Per germline, CDR1 SGDLS and CDR2 YYNGEE. The CDR3 sequence is 15 residues long. CDR3 bases: TGTGCCAGCAGCGTATGGAGCGGGAGCGGCGATGAGCAGTTCTTC. Amino acids: CASSVWSGSGDEQFF.

This clonotype has ten or more counts. The chain employs TRBV9 and TRBJ2-1; D perhaps matches TRBD2 (6 bases). Germline CDR1 reads SGDLS; CDR2 reads YYNGEE. The CDR3 is made up of 15 amino acids. Trimming removed 0 bases at V and 6 bases at J, with 13 bases between. The CDR3 DNA follows: TGTGCCAGCAGCGTAGCGGGAGAGAGAAGCAATGAGCAGTTCTTC. As protein: CASSVAGERSNEQFF.

This clonotype was seen only a few times. The gene calls are TRBV6-1 and TRBJ2-4; the match to TRBD1 covers 10 bases. V shed 5 bases, J shed 5 bases, and the junction held 6 bases outside the gene matches. Germline V gene data show CDR1 as MNHNS and CDR2 as SASEGT. This CDR3 region has 15 residues. CDR3 residues: CASSPWDRGENIQYF. The CDR3 DNA sequence: TGTGCCAGCAGTCCTTGGGACAGGGGTGAAAACATTCAGTACTTC.

The CDR3 DNA is TGCGCCAGCAGCGCGACAGCGACTCTTAACTATGGCTACACCTTC. Its protein is CASSATATLNYGYTF. This chain joins TRBV5-1 and TRBJ1-2, with D perhaps TRBD1 (5 bases). Germline values: CDR1 SGHRS, CDR2 YFSETQ. The CDR3 covers 15 residues. Between the trimmed V and J ends, which lost 4 bases and 1 base, there was a span of 14 bases.

The chain links TRBV7-2 to TRBJ2-1; D gene unclear. Deletions cut 1 base from V and 9 bases from J, with 7 bases between. Germline V lookup: CDR1 SGHTA, CDR2 FQGNSA. This CDR3 comprises 12 residues. CDR3 region: CASSLGQTEQFF. The CDR3 nucleotides are TGTGCCAGCAGCTTAGGCCAGACTGAGCAGTTCTTC.

This clonotype was seen repeatedly, ten times or more. The chain has TRBV2 and TRBJ1-2; D unresolved. From germline, CDR1 is SNHLY and CDR2 FYNNEI. The CDR3 is 13 residues long. Trimming removed 4 bases from V and 1 base from J, with 7 bases in between. CDR3 sequence (DNA): TGTGCCAGCAGTGTGGAATTTAACTATGGCTACACCTTC. As protein: CASSVEFNYGYTF.

The chain uses TRBV20-1 and TRBJ2-7, with D possibly being TRBD1 (6 bases). CDR1 is DFQATT, CDR2 SNEGSKA, per germline (reference sequence). The CDR3 consists of 12 residues. Trimming took 4 bases from V and 2 from J, leaving 9 bases between them. For the CDR3, the DNA is TGCAGTGCTAAACAGGGTCCCTACGAGCAGTACTTC. It codes for CSAKQGPYEQYF.

The chain recombines TRBV3-1 with TRBJ2-7; perhaps D is TRBD1 or TRBD2 (6 bases each). Germline V CDR1 and CDR2: LGHDT, YNNKEL (reference sequence). V was shortened by 4 bases and J by 5 bases, with 15 bases between the two germline ends. The CDR3 spans 14 residues. Here the CDR3 DNA reads TGTGCCAGCAGCCCGGGGGCGGAAGGCGACGAGCAGTACTTC. Protein sequence: CASSPGAEGDEQYF.

In its sample, this clonotype was seen a few times. This chain links TRBV28 with TRBJ2-7, with D possibly being TRBD2 (6 bases). V lost 1 base, J lost 5 bases, and 12 bases lay in between. The CDR3 extends over 14 amino acids. Germline V lookup: CDR1 MDHEN, CDR2 SYDVKM. The CDR3 nucleotides are TGTGCCAGCAGTTTATTACCCCCGGGGGACGAGCAGTACTTC. Protein sequence: CASSLLPPGDEQYF. The whole variable domain, remainder taken from reference TRBV28 and TRBJ2-7, is DVKVTQSSRYLVKRTGEKVFLECVQDMDHENMFWYRQDPGLGLRLIYFSYDVKMKEKGDIPEGYSVSREKKERFSLILESASTNQTSMYLCASSLLPPGDEQYFGPGTRLTVT.

This clonotype was found a few times. J is TRBJ2-1 and V is TRBV15; 9 bases align to TRBD2. Unmatched junction bases numbered 6, after V lost 0 bases and J lost 3 bases. Germline CDR1 LNHNV, CDR2 YYDKDF (reference sequence). The CDR3 consists of 17 residues. CDR3 residues: CATSRERHSGSYNEQFF. Written as DNA, the CDR3 is TGTGCCACCAGCAGAGAAAGGCATAGCGGGAGCTACAATGAGCAGTTCTTC.